This is a list of T cell receptor beta chains from one sample in a study of blood T cell repertoires in COVID-19. Profiling relied on immunoSEQ multiplex PCR, and the TCRdb table lists in-frame clones only, not all of them. The sample yields around 260,000 clones, roughly 86% seen once. The sample taken for sequencing was peripheral blood. The receptors come from a man in his forties who had recovered from COVID-19. Each CDR3 is given with its conserved first and last residue. The D gene is left open where the match is weak. Some rows mark clone size as missing; the rest say once, few, many or name a class of expanded clone.

v_call: TRBV19
j_call: TRBJ1-2
d_call: .
clone_size: .
cdr3_nt: TGTGCCAGTCACGGAGAGATGGGGGGATTCGTAACGGGCCGTAACTATGGCTACACCTTC
cdr3_aa: CASHGEMGGFVTGRNYGYTF

v_call: TRBV18
j_call: TRBJ1-1
d_call: .
clone_size: .
cdr3_nt: TGTGCCAGCTCACCCATAATTGTGACAGCCATGAACACTGAAGCTTTCTTT
cdr3_aa: CASSPIIVTAMNTEAFF

v_call: TRBV7-9
j_call: TRBJ2-3
d_call: TRBD2
clone_size: .
cdr3_nt: TGTGCCAGCAGCCTCACAGCGGGAGGATCCACAGATACGCAGTATTTT
cdr3_aa: CASSLTAGGSTDTQYF

v_call: TRBV28
j_call: TRBJ1-2
d_call: TRBD1
clone_size: .
cdr3_nt: TGTGCCAGCAGCAAGGGACAGGGAGGACGAGGCTACACCTTC
cdr3_aa: CASSKGQGGRGYTF

v_call: TRBV6-1
j_call: TRBJ2-7
d_call: TRBD1
clone_size: .
cdr3_nt: TGTGCCAGCAGTGAGGTGTCAGGGGGCTCCTACGAGCAGTACTTC
cdr3_aa: CASSEVSGGSYEQYF

v_call: TRBV11-2
j_call: TRBJ2-1
d_call: TRBD2
clone_size: .
cdr3_nt: TGTGCCAGCAGCTTCCCGAGCGGGGCCTCCTACAAGTACAATGAGCAGTTCTTC
cdr3_aa: CASSFPSGASYKYNEQFF

v_call: TRBV2
j_call: TRBJ2-3
d_call: TRBD1
clone_size: .
cdr3_nt: TGTGCCAGCAGTGCGGCGGACAGGGTAACAGATACGCAGTATTTT
cdr3_aa: CASSAADRVTDTQYF

v_call: TRBV12-3/TRBV12-4
j_call: TRBJ2-3
d_call: .
clone_size: once
cdr3_nt: TGTGCCAGCTCAGGGGCCGCAGATACGCAGTATTTT
cdr3_aa: CASSGAADTQYF

v_call: TRBV10-3
j_call: TRBJ1-6
d_call: .
clone_size: .
cdr3_nt: TGTGCCATCAGTGGAGGGACACAAAATTCACCCCTCCACTTT
cdr3_aa: CAISGGTQNSPLHF

v_call: TRBV5-5
j_call: TRBJ1-1
d_call: .
clone_size: .
cdr3_nt: TGTGCCAGCAGCTTGGCTCACACTGAAGCTTTCTTT
cdr3_aa: CASSLAHTEAFF

v_call: TRBV5-1
j_call: TRBJ1-3
d_call: .
clone_size: .
cdr3_nt: TGCGCCAGCAGCTTGGGAATCGGGGAGCTCTCTGGAAACACCATATATTTT
cdr3_aa: CASSLGIGELSGNTIYF

v_call: TRBV6-2/TRBV6-3
j_call: TRBJ2-1
d_call: TRBD2
clone_size: .
cdr3_nt: TGTGCCAGCAGTTACTCCGGGCCTAGCGGGTTTTTAGATGAGCAGTTCTTC
cdr3_aa: CASSYSGPSGFLDEQFF

v_call: TRBV2
j_call: TRBJ2-1
d_call: .
clone_size: .
cdr3_nt: TGTGCCAGCAGTGAGGGCGCAACAGCCCTTACCAATGAGCAGTTCTTC
cdr3_aa: CASSEGATALTNEQFF

v_call: TRBV13
j_call: TRBJ2-7
d_call: TRBD2
clone_size: .
cdr3_nt: TGTGCCAGCAGCCAAGGACTAGCGGGGGCCCCCGGGGAGCAGTACTTC
cdr3_aa: CASSQGLAGAPGEQYF

v_call: TRBV3-1/TRBV3-2
j_call: TRBJ2-1
d_call: TRBD2
clone_size: .
cdr3_nt: TGTGCCAGCAGCCCCCATCTAGCGGGAGGGCCGTCTAGTGAGCAGTTCTTC
cdr3_aa: CASSPHLAGGPSSEQFF

v_call: TRBV7-9
j_call: TRBJ2-7
d_call: .
clone_size: .
cdr3_nt: TGTGCCAGCAGCTTCATAAACAGCTACGAGCAGTACTTC
cdr3_aa: CASSFINSYEQYF

v_call: TRBV5-5
j_call: TRBJ2-1
d_call: TRBD2
clone_size: .
cdr3_nt: TGTGCCAGCAGCGTGGGACTATATGAGCAGTTCTTC
cdr3_aa: CASSVGLYEQFF

v_call: TRBV3-1/TRBV3-2
j_call: TRBJ2-1
d_call: TRBD2
clone_size: .
cdr3_nt: TGTGCCAGCAGCCAAGATATTCGCGGGGGGGCCTTTGATGAGCAGTTCTTC
cdr3_aa: CASSQDIRGGAFDEQFF

v_call: TRBV27
j_call: TRBJ2-2
d_call: TRBD2
clone_size: .
cdr3_nt: TGTGCCAGCCCGGGACTAGCGGGGAACACCGGGGAGCTGTTTTTT
cdr3_aa: CASPGLAGNTGELFF

v_call: TRBV25-1
j_call: TRBJ2-4
d_call: TRBD2
clone_size: .
cdr3_nt: TGTGCCAGCAGTAAGTCGGGAGGCCCTGTTGCCAAAAACATTCAGTACTTC
cdr3_aa: CASSKSGGPVAKNIQYF

v_call: TRBV10-1
j_call: TRBJ2-7
d_call: TRBD1
clone_size: few
cdr3_nt: TGCGCCAGCAGTTCGACAGGGGACTGCGAGCAGTACTTC
cdr3_aa: CASSSTGDCEQYF

v_call: TRBV25-1
j_call: TRBJ1-2
d_call: .
clone_size: once
cdr3_nt: TGTGCCAGCAGTGACGTAGGGGGCTATGGCTACACCTTC
cdr3_aa: CASSDVGGYGYTF

v_call: TRBV2
j_call: TRBJ1-1
d_call: .
clone_size: few
cdr3_nt: TGTGCCAGCGGAAGAACAGGGTTCACTGAAGCTTTCTTT
cdr3_aa: CASGRTGFTEAFF

v_call: TRBV10-2
j_call: TRBJ2-6
d_call: TRBD2
clone_size: .
cdr3_nt: TGCGCCACGCGGGGGGGGACCTTAGCGTACTCTGGGGCCAACGTCCTGACTTTC
cdr3_aa: CATRGGTLAYSGANVLTF

v_call: TRBV7-9
j_call: TRBJ1-1
d_call: .
clone_size: .
cdr3_nt: TGTGCCAGCAGGACCCAGGGTGCGTTCACTGAAGCTTTCTTT
cdr3_aa: CASRTQGAFTEAFF

v_call: TRBV5-1
j_call: TRBJ2-2
d_call: TRBD2
clone_size: .
cdr3_nt: TGCGCCAGCAGCTTTGGAGGACTAGCGGGGACCGGGGAGCTGTTTTTT
cdr3_aa: CASSFGGLAGTGELFF

v_call: TRBV19
j_call: TRBJ2-1
d_call: TRBD2
clone_size: .
cdr3_nt: TGTGCCAGTATAACAGCGGGAGGTCTAGGGGAGCAGTTCTTC
cdr3_aa: CASITAGGLGEQFF

v_call: TRBV5-1
j_call: TRBJ2-3
d_call: .
clone_size: once
cdr3_nt: TGCGCCACCTCGCCTTCTATAACAGATACGCAGTATTTT
cdr3_aa: CATSPSITDTQYF

v_call: TRBV2
j_call: TRBJ1-5
d_call: TRBD1
clone_size: .
cdr3_nt: TGTGCCACGGGGACAGGGTTGGGCAATCAGCCCCAGCATTTT
cdr3_aa: CATGTGLGNQPQHF

v_call: TRBV5-1
j_call: TRBJ1-1
d_call: TRBD1
clone_size: once
cdr3_nt: TGCGCCAGCAGAACGGGACAGTGGAACACTGAAGCTTTCTTT
cdr3_aa: CASRTGQWNTEAFF

v_call: TRBV3-1/TRBV3-2
j_call: TRBJ1-1
d_call: .
clone_size: .
cdr3_nt: TGTGCCAGCAGCCAAGAACCAGAGGTTGAAGCTTTCTTT
cdr3_aa: CASSQEPEVEAFF

v_call: TRBV5-5
j_call: TRBJ1-1
d_call: TRBD1
clone_size: .
cdr3_nt: TGTGCCAGCAGCTTTCACAGGGGGAGGTTGACTGAAGCTTTCTTT
cdr3_aa: CASSFHRGRLTEAFF

v_call: TRBV4-2
j_call: TRBJ2-1
d_call: TRBD2
clone_size: .
cdr3_nt: TGTGCCAGCAGCCAAGGGGATGGAGCGGGGGACAATGAGCAGTTCTTC
cdr3_aa: CASSQGDGAGDNEQFF

v_call: TRBV5-1
j_call: TRBJ2-7
d_call: TRBD1
clone_size: .
cdr3_nt: TGCGCCAGTACCAGACAGGGCGGCTACGAGCAGTACTTC
cdr3_aa: CASTRQGGYEQYF

v_call: TRBV10-3
j_call: TRBJ2-1
d_call: .
clone_size: .
cdr3_nt: TGTGCCATCAGATTCAGCGGAGGAGGGCCGAATGAGCAGTTCTTC
cdr3_aa: CAIRFSGGGPNEQFF

v_call: TRBV7-6
j_call: TRBJ2-3
d_call: .
clone_size: .
cdr3_nt: TGTGCCAGCAGCGCCTCTAGCCGATCCATGACAGATACGCAGTATTTT
cdr3_aa: CASSASSRSMTDTQYF

v_call: TRBV5-1
j_call: TRBJ2-7
d_call: TRBD2
clone_size: .
cdr3_nt: TGCGCCAGCAGCCATAGCGGGACCCGCTCCTACGAGCAGTACTTC
cdr3_aa: CASSHSGTRSYEQYF

v_call: TRBV7-2
j_call: TRBJ2-1
d_call: .
clone_size: .
cdr3_nt: TGTGCCGGATCCCCACAGCCTTTCTACAATGAGCAGTTCTTC
cdr3_aa: CAGSPQPFYNEQFF

v_call: TRBV9
j_call: TRBJ2-1
d_call: TRBD1
clone_size: .
cdr3_nt: TGTGCCAGCAGCGTGCGCACAGGGGCGCTAGGCAATGAGCAGTTCTTC
cdr3_aa: CASSVRTGALGNEQFF

v_call: TRBV6-1
j_call: TRBJ2-1
d_call: .
clone_size: .
cdr3_nt: TGTGCCAGCAGTTCAGGACAGCGCTACAATGAGCAGTTCTTC
cdr3_aa: CASSSGQRYNEQFF

v_call: TRBV9
j_call: TRBJ2-3
d_call: TRBD2
clone_size: .
cdr3_nt: TGTGCCAGCAGCGTTAGCGGGGGTGCAGATACGCAGTATTTT
cdr3_aa: CASSVSGGADTQYF